This entry is about one T cell receptor beta chain. These data come from a study of blood T cell repertoires in COVID-19. In the study overall: Whether acute or convalescent, the COVID-19 samples came from the United States, Italy and Spain. T cells, B-cell-depleted T cells, or PBMCs provided the cDNA or gDNA that served as material.

From germline, CDR1 is KGHDR and CDR2 SFDVKD. The V gene lost 2 bases and the J gene lost 2 bases, with 14 bases spanning the gap. CDR3 length: 16 residues. As handled by the study authors: Counts of nucleated cells, estimated from reference gene primer amplification, were obtained. Only in-frame clones appear in the TCRdb table, and some are missing; sequencing was by immunoSEQ multiplex PCR. Clone size and V and J calls were adopted from that table, with D and trimming inferred from the DNA. The sample lists hundreds of thousands of clones, around 90% occurring once. Sequenced: PBMCs or T cells enriched from blood (not recorded which). The source of this sequence is a woman in her forties who had recovered from COVID-19. The J gene is TRBJ2-5, the V gene TRBV24-1; D gene unclear. The CDR3 here is CATSDSGHSMQETQYF. The CDR3 DNA follows: TGTGCCACCAGTGATTCTGGGCACAGTATGCAAGAGACCCAGTACTTC.